This TCR delta chain was observed in a study of gamma-delta T cells after stem cell transplantation. By share of the sample, this clone is large. The DNA is left out, because the CDR3 cannot be placed on it with certainty; the CDR3 is given as TCRdb lists it. Other DNA sequences in this sample translate to the same CDR3. From its first to its last residue, the CDR3 has 17 amino acids. Per germline, CDR1 GEAIGNYY and CDR2 EKD. TCRdb re-identified clones in the RT-PCR reads via CATT. The sample holds roughly 12,000 delta-chain clones, approximately 37% seen once. The TCR sequence derives from a human donor. It is not recorded whose cells these are; they may come from a transplant donor. The source material was gamma-delta T cells. V and J are TRDV2 and TRDJ1; the DNA was not used to check the table's D call, TRDD3. This CDR3 is CACDTVNLGEYTDKLIF.